This TCR beta chain was documented in a study of CD8 T cells in ankylosing spondylitis. TCRdb ran MiXCR on the 5' RACE reads and lists one entry per CDR3 protein. The data contain over 600,000 distinct CDR3 sequences, roughly 19% of them singletons. Regarding the study as a whole: Matched synovial fluid from ankylosing spondylitis patients was reported to be enriched for disease-linked clones. The study identified a TCR beta motif of seven or eight highly homologous variants that appeared characteristic of ankylosing spondylitis blood. Clones linked to the disease showed a CD8+ phenotype. They occurred at relatively low frequencies in peripheral blood.

With regard to this clonotype: Its antigen remains unknown.

With 5 bases clipped from V and 9 bases from J, the junction kept 11 bases outside the gene matches. The germline V gene encodes CDR1 LNHNV and CDR2 YYDKDF (reference sequence). The length of the CDR3 is 16 residues. This receptor was identified in a male donor with ankylosing spondylitis. The sample comprised blood, either unsorted or a sorted T cell fraction (not recorded which). The gene calls are TRBV15 and TRBJ2-1; 12 nucleotides line up with TRBD2. The CDR3, as DNA: TGTGCCACCAGCCCCACAGTCGGACTAGCGGGAACTGAGCAGTTCTTC. It codes for CATSPTVGLAGTEQFF.